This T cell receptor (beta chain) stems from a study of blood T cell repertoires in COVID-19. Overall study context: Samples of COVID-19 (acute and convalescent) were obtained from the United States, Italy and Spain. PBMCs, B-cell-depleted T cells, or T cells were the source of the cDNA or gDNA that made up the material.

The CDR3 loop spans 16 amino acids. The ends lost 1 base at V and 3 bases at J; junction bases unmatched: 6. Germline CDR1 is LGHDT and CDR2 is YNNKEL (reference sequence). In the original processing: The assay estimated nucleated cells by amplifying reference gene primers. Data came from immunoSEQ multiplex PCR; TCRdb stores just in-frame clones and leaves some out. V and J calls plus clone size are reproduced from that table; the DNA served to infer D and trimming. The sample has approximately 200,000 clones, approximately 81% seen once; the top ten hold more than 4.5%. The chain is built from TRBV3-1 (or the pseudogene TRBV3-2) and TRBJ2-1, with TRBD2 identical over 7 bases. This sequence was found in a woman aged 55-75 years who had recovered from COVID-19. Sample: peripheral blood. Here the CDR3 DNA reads TGTGCCAGCAGCCAAGGGCTCCTAGCGGTCTACAATGAGCAGTTCTTC. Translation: CASSQGLLAVYNEQFF.